The T cell receptor (beta chain) under discussion was sequenced for a study of cytomegalovirus exposure and HLA in healthy donors. Findings of the study overall: An ancestry cluster, one associated with Asian ancestry, reportedly showed fewer N-insertions than the roughly 700-donor mean in a later analysis. In an earlier analysis, productive rearrangement rates for most beta V segments clustered near 87% or 30%.

To note about this clone: What it recognizes is unknown.

V lost 5 bases to trimming and J lost 1 base, with 6 bases between them. CDR1 and CDR2 from the germline V gene are SGHTA and FQGNSA. The CDR3 covers 13 residues. The PCR contained 60 Vbeta and 13 Jbeta primers. Original methodology: In a later analysis, 60 million to 90 million unique TCR beta chains included roughly 11 million shared by two or more donors. Clones were read by immunoSEQ multiplex PCR, and TCRdb kept only the in-frame ones, dropping some. That table furnishes V, J and clone size, whereas the DNA furnished D and trimming. The sample lists about 180,000 clones, 70% to 75% occurring once.

Sequenced: PBMCs. The chain has TRBV7-2 and TRBJ1-3; D is ambiguous. This receptor was identified in a male donor in good health and CMV-seronegative. The CDR3 loop is CASSGPSGNTIYF. As DNA, the CDR3 is TGTGCCAGCAGCGGGCCGTCTGGAAACACCATATATTTT.